The next 8 T cell receptor beta chains were all read from a single sample in a study of CD4 T cells in relation to SARS-CoV-2 and coronaviruses. No cognate antigen is known for these TCRs. Here immunoSEQ multiplex PCR was the method, and the copy in TCRdb shows in-frame clones only, minus some. The sample contains some 30,000 clones, roughly 76% of which appear only once. Unexposed donor CD4+ T cells date from 2011-2018, before the COVID-19 pandemic. The cells were cultured for 10 days before CD4+ T cells were isolated. The sample taken for sequencing was CD4+ T cells from PBMCs, cultured in vitro. Source of these receptors: a human donor in good health.

The rearrangement joins TRBV12-2 to TRBJ2-7. TRBV12-2 is listed as a pseudogene. CDR3 length: 13 residues. The CDR3 DNA is TGTGCAAGTCGAGGGCGGGACAAGTACGAGCAGTACTTC. Residues: CASRGRDKYEQYF.

The V gene is TRBV6-2 or TRBV6-3, the J gene TRBJ2-7, with 7 bases lining up with TRBD2. The CDR3 is 21 amino acids. V shed 5 bases and J 0 bases; nucleotides not matched to a gene: 25. Germline lookup yields CDR1 MNHEY and CDR2 SVGEGT. The CDR3 loop reads CASSTSPLHRTRRKSSYEQYF. CDR3 bases: TGTGCCAGCAGTACCTCTCCATTACACCGGACTAGAAGGAAGAGCTCCTACGAGCAGTACTTC.

The chain carries TRBV19 and TRBJ1-2; 7 bases are a match to TRBD1. Per the germline V gene, CDR1 is LNHDA and CDR2 is SQIVND (reference sequence). The CDR3 extends over 13 amino acids. V dropped 4 bases and J dropped 7; count of bases not matched to a gene: 6. The CDR3 is CASSSNDRAGYTF. In DNA form, the CDR3 reads TGTGCCAGTAGTAGTAATGACAGGGCTGGCTACACCTTC. Using reference TRBV19 and TRBJ1-2 for the parts outside the CDR3, the full variable domain is DGGITQSPKYLFRKEGQNVTLSCEQNLNHDAMYWYRQDPGQGLRLIYYSQIVNDFQKGDIAEGYSVSREKKESFPLTVTSAQKNPTAFYLCASSSNDRAGYTFGSGTRLTVV.

The V and J genes are TRBV7-9 and TRBJ2-7; D is unresolved. Germline CDR1 and CDR2: SEHNR and FQNEAQ (reference sequence). V dropped 4 bases and J dropped 2 bases, with 9 bases sitting between them. The CDR3 totals 13 residues. DNA of the CDR3: TGTGCCAGCAGCTCTGGTCGGGCCTACGAGCAGTACTTC. As protein: CASSSGRAYEQYF.

This clone was counted a few times. The chain employs TRBV6-5 and TRBJ1-1; tentatively, D is TRBD1 (5 bases). Germline CDR1 MNHEY, CDR2 SVGAGI. Between the trimmed V and J ends, which lost 5 bases and 5 bases, there was a span of 12 bases. The CDR3 loop spans 13 amino acids. The CDR3 spells CASSRREGTEAFF. Here the CDR3 DNA reads TGTGCCAGCAGTCGCAGGGAGGGGACTGAAGCTTTCTTT.

V is TRBV20-1 and J is TRBJ2-4; D call uncertain. Germline values: CDR1 DFQATT, CDR2 SNEGSKA (reference sequence). This CDR3 contains 14 residues. The V end lost 3 bases, the J end lost 7 bases, and 16 bases lay between the germline ends. DNA of the CDR3: TGCAGTGCTAGTGGGTCCGGGCCCGGGAACATTCAGTACTTC. It is translated as CSASGSGPGNIQYF.

The V and J genes are TRBV5-1 and TRBJ2-5, with D maybe TRBD2 (6 bases). Germline CDR1 and CDR2: SGHRS and YFSETQ. V was clipped by 4 bases and J by 4 bases, with 14 bases between them. The CDR3 runs 14 residues. The CDR3 DNA reads as TGCGCCAGCAGCCCGTACGGGGGAGGAGAGACCCAGTACTTC. Translated: CASSPYGGGETQYF.

V is TRBV5-4 and J is TRBJ2-7, with 9 nucleotides matching TRBD1. The CDR3 is 14 residues long. Germline loops: CDR1 SGHNT, CDR2 YYREEE (reference sequence). With 4 bases clipped from V and 2 bases from J, the junction kept 4 bases outside the gene matches. The CDR3 reads CASSRRQGAYEQYF. CDR3 nucleotides: TGTGCCAGCAGCCGCAGACAGGGGGCCTACGAGCAGTACTTC.